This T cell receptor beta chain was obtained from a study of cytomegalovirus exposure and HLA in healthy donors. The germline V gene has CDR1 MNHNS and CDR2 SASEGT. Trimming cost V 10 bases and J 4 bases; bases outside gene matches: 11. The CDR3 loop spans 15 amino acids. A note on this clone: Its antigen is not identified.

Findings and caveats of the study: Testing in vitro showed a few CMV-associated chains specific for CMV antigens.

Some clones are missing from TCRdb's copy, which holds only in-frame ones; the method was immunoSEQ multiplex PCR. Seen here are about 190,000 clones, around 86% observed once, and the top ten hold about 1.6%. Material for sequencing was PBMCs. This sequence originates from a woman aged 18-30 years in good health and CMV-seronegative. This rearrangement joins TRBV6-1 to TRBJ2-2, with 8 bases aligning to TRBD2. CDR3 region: CATTWSGGGTGELFF. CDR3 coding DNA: TGTGCCACTACCTGGAGCGGGGGAGGCACCGGGGAGCTGTTTTTT.